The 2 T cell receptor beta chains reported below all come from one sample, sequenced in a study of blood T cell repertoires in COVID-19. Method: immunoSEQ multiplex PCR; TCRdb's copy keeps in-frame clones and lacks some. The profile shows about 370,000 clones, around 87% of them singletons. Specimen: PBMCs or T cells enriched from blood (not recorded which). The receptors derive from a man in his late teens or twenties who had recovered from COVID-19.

CDR3 coding DNA: TGTGCCAGTAGCGCTAACCCCACTAGCGGGGGAATGAATGAGCAGTTCTTC. Its protein is CASSANPTSGGMNEQFF. This rearrangement joins TRBV19 to TRBJ2-1, with 11 bases identical to TRBD2. Trimming at V came to 6 bases and at J to 7 bases, leaving 14 bases not matched to a gene. Germline lookup yields CDR1 LNHDA and CDR2 SQIVND (reference sequence). The CDR3 is 17 amino acids.

CDR3 protein: CASSLGTSVYNEQFF. CDR3 DNA sequence: TGTGCCAGCAGCCTTGGGACTAGCGTGTACAATGAGCAGTTCTTC. The gene calls are TRBV7-9 and TRBJ2-1; 10 bases are shared with TRBD2. Germline V gene lookup returns CDR1 SEHNR and CDR2 FQNEAQ (reference sequence). The CDR3 is made up of 15 amino acids. J lost 4 bases, V lost 5 bases, and 5 bases had no gene match.